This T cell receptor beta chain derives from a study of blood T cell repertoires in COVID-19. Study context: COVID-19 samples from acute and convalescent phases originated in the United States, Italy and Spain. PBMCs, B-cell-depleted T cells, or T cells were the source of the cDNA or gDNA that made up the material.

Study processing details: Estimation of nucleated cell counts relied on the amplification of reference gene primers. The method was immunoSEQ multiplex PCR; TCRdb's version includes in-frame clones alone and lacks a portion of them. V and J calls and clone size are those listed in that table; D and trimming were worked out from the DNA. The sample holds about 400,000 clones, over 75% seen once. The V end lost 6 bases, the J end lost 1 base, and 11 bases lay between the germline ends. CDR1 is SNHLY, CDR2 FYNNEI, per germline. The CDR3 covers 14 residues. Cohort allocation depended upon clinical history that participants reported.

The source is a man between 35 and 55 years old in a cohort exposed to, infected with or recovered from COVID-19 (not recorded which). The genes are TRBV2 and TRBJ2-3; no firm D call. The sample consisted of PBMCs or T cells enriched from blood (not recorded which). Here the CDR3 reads CASSRSTGTDTQYF. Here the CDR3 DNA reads TGTGCCAGCAGCCGAAGTACGGGCACAGATACGCAGTATTTT.